The rows below give T cell receptor beta chains drawn from one sample of a study of T cells in Graves' hyperthyroidism and ophthalmopathy. TCRdb recomputed calls from the multiplex PCR reads with MiXCR, one row per CDR3 protein. The sample yields roughly 280,000 distinct CDR3 sequences, approximately 15% seen once. The sequenced material came from blood. All receptors come from a woman aged 60-75 years with Graves' ophthalmopathy. The CDR3 runs from the conserved cysteine through the conserved F or W. D genes are given only for firm matches. The listing skips clone size in some rows; elsewhere it reads once, few, many or a size class.

V gene: TRBV7-8; D gene: NA; clone size: many; J gene: TRBJ2-5; CDR3 protein: CASSSSPKGETQYF; CDR3 DNA: TGTGCCAGCAGCTCCTCTCCAAAGGGAGAGACCCAGTACTTC
V gene: TRBV7-9; D gene: NA; clone size: few; J gene: TRBJ1-2; CDR3 protein: CASSSGQQYYGYTF; CDR3 DNA: TGTGCCAGCAGCTCAGGACAGCAGTACTATGGCTACACCTTC
V gene: TRBV6-1; D gene: TRBD2; clone size: few; J gene: TRBJ2-2; CDR3 protein: CASKGGLGLAGARNTGELFF; CDR3 DNA: TGTGCCAGCAAGGGGGGGTTGGGACTAGCGGGAGCTAGGAACACCGGGGAGCTGTTTTTT
V gene: TRBV24-1; D gene: NA; clone size: NA; J gene: TRBJ2-3; CDR3 protein: CATSATSGADTDTQYF; CDR3 DNA: TGTGCCACCAGTGCTACCTCAGGGGCGGATACAGATACGCAGTATTTT
V gene: TRBV12-3/TRBV12-4; D gene: NA; clone size: few; J gene: TRBJ2-2; CDR3 protein: CASSFGLVKGELFF; CDR3 DNA: TGTGCCAGCAGTTTTGGGCTAGTAAAAGGGGAGCTGTTTTTT
V gene: TRBV19; D gene: NA; clone size: few; J gene: TRBJ2-7; CDR3 protein: CASSPRDGAPEQYF; CDR3 DNA: TGTGCCAGTAGTCCTCGGGACGGGGCCCCCGAGCAGTACTTC
V gene: TRBV9; D gene: TRBD1; clone size: NA; J gene: TRBJ2-1; CDR3 protein: CASSGQQGANNEQFF; CDR3 DNA: TGTGCCAGCAGCGGACAACAGGGGGCGAACAATGAGCAGTTCTTC
V gene: TRBV29-1; D gene: TRBD1; clone size: few; J gene: TRBJ2-1; CDR3 protein: CSVGQGRATEQFF; CDR3 DNA: TGCAGCGTAGGACAGGGCCGAGCAACTGAGCAGTTCTTC
V gene: TRBV24-1; D gene: NA; clone size: many; J gene: TRBJ2-3; CDR3 protein: CATSDPTALTDTQYF; CDR3 DNA: TGTGCCACCAGTGACCCGACAGCCCTCACAGATACGCAGTATTTT
V gene: TRBV2; D gene: NA; clone size: many; J gene: TRBJ1-6; CDR3 protein: CASNPASYNSPLHF; CDR3 DNA: TGTGCCAGCAACCCAGCCTCCTATAATTCACCCCTCCACTTT
V gene: TRBV12-3/TRBV12-4; D gene: NA; clone size: many; J gene: TRBJ1-1; CDR3 protein: CASSLGATEAFF; CDR3 DNA: TGTGCCAGCAGTTTAGGGGCCACTGAAGCTTTCTTT
V gene: TRBV29-1; D gene: TRBD1; clone size: few; J gene: TRBJ1-2; CDR3 protein: CSAGQNYGYTF; CDR3 DNA: TGCAGCGCGGGACAGAACTATGGCTACACCTTC
V gene: TRBV5-1; D gene: NA; clone size: many; J gene: TRBJ1-4; CDR3 protein: CASSLQWGEKLFF; CDR3 DNA: TGCGCCAGCAGCTTGCAATGGGGAGAAAAACTGTTTTTT
V gene: TRBV5-5; D gene: NA; clone size: many; J gene: TRBJ1-1; CDR3 protein: CASIKNTEAFF; CDR3 DNA: TGTGCCAGCATCAAAAACACTGAAGCTTTCTTT
V gene: TRBV7-2; D gene: NA; clone size: NA; J gene: TRBJ1-3; CDR3 protein: CASSFRGAAGNTIYF; CDR3 DNA: TGTGCCAGCAGCTTTCGGGGGGCAGCTGGAAACACCATATATTTT
V gene: TRBV3-1; D gene: NA; clone size: NA; J gene: TRBJ2-6; CDR3 protein: CASSQSTSGANVLTF; CDR3 DNA: TGTGCCAGCAGCCAAAGCACCTCTGGGGCCAACGTCCTGACTTTC